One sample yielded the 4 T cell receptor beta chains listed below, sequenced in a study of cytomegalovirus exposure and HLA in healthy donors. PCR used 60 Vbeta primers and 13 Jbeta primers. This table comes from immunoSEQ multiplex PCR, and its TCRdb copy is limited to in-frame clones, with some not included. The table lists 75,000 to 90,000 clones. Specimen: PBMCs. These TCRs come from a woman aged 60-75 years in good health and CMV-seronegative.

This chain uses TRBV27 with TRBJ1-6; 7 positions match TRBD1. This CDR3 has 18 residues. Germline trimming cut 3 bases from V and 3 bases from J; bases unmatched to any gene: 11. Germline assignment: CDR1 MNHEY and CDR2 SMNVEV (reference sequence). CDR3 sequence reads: CASSLIQTGRGYNSPLHF. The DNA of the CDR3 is TGTGCCAGCAGTTTGATCCAGACAGGGAGAGGCTATAATTCACCCCTCCACTTT.

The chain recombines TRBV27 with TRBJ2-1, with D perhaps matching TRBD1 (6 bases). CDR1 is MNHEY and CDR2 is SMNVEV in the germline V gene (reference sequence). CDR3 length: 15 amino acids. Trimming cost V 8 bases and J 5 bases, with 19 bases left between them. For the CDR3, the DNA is TGTGCCAGCTGTACTACAGGGTCCGTGGACAATGAGCAGTTCTTC. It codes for CASCTTGSVDNEQFF.

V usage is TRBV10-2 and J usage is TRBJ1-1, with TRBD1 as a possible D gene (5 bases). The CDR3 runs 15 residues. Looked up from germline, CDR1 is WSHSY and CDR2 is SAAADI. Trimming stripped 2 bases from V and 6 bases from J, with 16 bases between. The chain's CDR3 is CASSEAGRRGAEAFF. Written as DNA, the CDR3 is TGCGCCAGCAGTGAGGCAGGGAGGAGAGGCGCTGAAGCTTTCTTT.

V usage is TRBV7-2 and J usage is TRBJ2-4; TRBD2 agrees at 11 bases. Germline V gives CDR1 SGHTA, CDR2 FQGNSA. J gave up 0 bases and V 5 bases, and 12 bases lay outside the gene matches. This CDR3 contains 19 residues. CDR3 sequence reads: CASSRGTSGHAGAKNIQYF. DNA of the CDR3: TGTGCCAGCAGCCGAGGGACTAGCGGCCATGCGGGAGCCAAAAACATTCAGTACTTC.